Following are 10 T cell receptor beta chains from one sample sequenced in a study of graft-versus-host responses after intestinal transplantation. The assay was immunoSEQ multiplex PCR, and TCRdb's table has in-frame clones only and misses some. The sample consists of nearly 20,000 clones, around nine tenths of them appearing once. The starting material was PBMCs, obtained more than 220 days after intestinal transplant. All receptors come from a human patient who received an intestinal transplant, so some T cells may come from the graft donor.

The chain has TRBV9 and TRBJ2-1, with TRBD2 matching 10 bases. V lost 2 bases, J lost 7 bases, and 9 bases stayed unmatched. Germline CDR1 reads SGDLS; CDR2 reads YYNGEE. The CDR3 sequence is 16 residues long. CDR3 DNA sequence: TGTGCCAGCAGCGTCCAGCGGGGGGGCCTGAGTAATGAGCAGTTCTTC. Protein sequence: CASSVQRGGLSNEQFF.

The rearrangement links TRBV30 to TRBJ2-2; D call uncertain. CDR1 and CDR2 (germline): GTSNPN, SVGIG (reference sequence). Trimming took 2 bases from V and 4 from J, leaving 8 bases between them. This CDR3 is 13 amino acids long. Here the CDR3 reads CAWSTLGTGELFF. As DNA, the CDR3 is TGTGCCTGGAGTACCCTCGGCACCGGGGAGCTGTTTTTT.

The chain combines TRBV5-8 with TRBJ1-5; the D gene is possibly TRBD1 (5 bases). Trimming removed 1 base from V and 0 bases from J, with 17 bases in between. The CDR3 consists of 18 residues. The germline gives CDR1 SGHTS, CDR2 YDEGEE. Written as DNA, the CDR3 is TGTGCCAGCAGCTTGCATATATGGGGACGCCCTAGCAATCAGCCCCAGCATTTT. Translating it yields CASSLHIWGRPSNQPQHF. The full variable domain, rest sourced from reference TRBV5-8 and TRBJ1-5, is EAGVTQSPTHLIKTRGQQATLRCSPISGHTSVYWYQQALGLGLQFLLWYDEGEERNRGNFPPRFSGRQFPNYSSELNVNALELEDSALYLCASSLHIWGRPSNQPQHFGDGTRLSIL.

The chain links TRBV5-6 to TRBJ2-1; D remains ambiguous. With 1 base removed from V and 2 bases from J, the gap between germline ends came to 10 bases. The CDR3 consists of 15 residues. Germline V CDR1 and CDR2: SGHDT, YYEEEE. The CDR3 reads CASSLRTGPYNEQFF. The CDR3 DNA reads as TGTGCCAGCAGCTTGAGGACGGGCCCCTACAATGAGCAGTTCTTC.

In this sample, this clone turned up once. The gene calls are TRBV5-4 and TRBJ2-3; no definite D call. V was shortened by 1 base and J by 3 bases, with 12 bases between the two germline ends. The CDR3 extends over 15 amino acids. In germline, CDR1 is SGHNT, CDR2 YYREEE (reference sequence). The DNA of the CDR3 is TGTGCCAGCAGCTTGTCCGGAGCAGCAACAGATACGCAGTATTTT. Its translation is CASSLSGAATDTQYF.

The chain links TRBV11-2 to TRBJ2-7; 8 nucleotides agree with TRBD1. This CDR3 is built from 13 residues. Germline assignment: CDR1 SGHAT and CDR2 FQNNGV. V shed 3 bases, J shed 5 bases, and the junction held 3 bases outside the gene matches. CDR3 residues: CASSLDRAHEQYF. For the CDR3, the DNA is TGTGCCAGCAGCTTGGACAGGGCCCACGAGCAGTACTTC.

The rearrangement uses TRBV7-6 and TRBJ2-2; no firm D call. CDR1 and CDR2 from the germline V gene are SGHVS and FNYEAQ. This CDR3 is 13 amino acids long. Trimming cost V 5 bases and J 3 bases, with 7 bases left between them. The CDR3 loop reads CASSRFYTGELFF. The CDR3 region has the DNA TGTGCCAGCAGCCGCTTTTACACCGGGGAGCTGTTTTTT. The full variable domain, with the rest looked up from reference TRBV7-6 and TRBJ2-2, is GAGVSQSPRYKVTKRGQDVALRCDPISGHVSLYWYRQALGQGPEFLTYFNYEAQQDKSGLPNDRFSAERPEGSISTLTIQRTEQRDSAMYRCASSRFYTGELFFGEGSRLTVL.

This chain uses TRBV19 with TRBJ1-3, with D possibly matching TRBD1 (5 bases). The germline CDR1 and CDR2 sequences are LNHDA and SQIVND (reference sequence). V was shortened by 7 bases and J by 4 bases, with 14 bases between the two germline ends. The CDR3 spans 14 residues. This CDR3 is CASNPDSNGNTIYF. The CDR3 DNA reads as TGTGCCAGTAATCCAGACAGTAACGGAAACACCATATATTTT.

The rearrangement links TRBV5-1 to TRBJ1-1; 7 bases agree with TRBD1. CDR1 SGHRS and CDR2 YFSETQ come from the germline V gene. This CDR3 comprises 15 residues. The trim removed 3 bases at V and 6 bases at J, leaving 11 bases unmatched. As DNA, the CDR3 is TGCGCCAGCAGCTCAAAGACCGGGACAGAACCTGAAGCTTTCTTT. It yields the protein CASSSKTGTEPEAFF.

The CDR3 DNA reads as TGTGCCAGCAGCTTCGGCAGGTCCTACGAGCAGTACTTC. Translated: CASSFGRSYEQYF. The chain links TRBV11-1 to TRBJ2-7; no reliable D call. Germline V lookup: CDR1 SGHAT, CDR2 FQDESV (reference sequence). This CDR3 comprises 13 residues. Trimming pared 3 bases from V and 1 base from J, leaving 7 bases between.